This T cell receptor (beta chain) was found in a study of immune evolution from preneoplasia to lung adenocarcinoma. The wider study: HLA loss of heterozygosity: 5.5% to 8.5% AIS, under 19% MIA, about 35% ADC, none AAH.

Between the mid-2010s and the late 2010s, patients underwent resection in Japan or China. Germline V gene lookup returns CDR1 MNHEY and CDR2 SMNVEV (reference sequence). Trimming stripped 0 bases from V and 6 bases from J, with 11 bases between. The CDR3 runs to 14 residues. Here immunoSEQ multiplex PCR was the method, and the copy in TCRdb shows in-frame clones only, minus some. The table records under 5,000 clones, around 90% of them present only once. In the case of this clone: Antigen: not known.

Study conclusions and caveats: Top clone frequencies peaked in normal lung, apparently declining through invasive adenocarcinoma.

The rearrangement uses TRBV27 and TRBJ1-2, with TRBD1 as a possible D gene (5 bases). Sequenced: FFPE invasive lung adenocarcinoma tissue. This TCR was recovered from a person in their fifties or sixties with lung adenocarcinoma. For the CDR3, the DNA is TGTGCCAGCAGTTTATCGCCAGGGTGGAATGGCTACACCTTC. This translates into CASSLSPGWNGYTF.